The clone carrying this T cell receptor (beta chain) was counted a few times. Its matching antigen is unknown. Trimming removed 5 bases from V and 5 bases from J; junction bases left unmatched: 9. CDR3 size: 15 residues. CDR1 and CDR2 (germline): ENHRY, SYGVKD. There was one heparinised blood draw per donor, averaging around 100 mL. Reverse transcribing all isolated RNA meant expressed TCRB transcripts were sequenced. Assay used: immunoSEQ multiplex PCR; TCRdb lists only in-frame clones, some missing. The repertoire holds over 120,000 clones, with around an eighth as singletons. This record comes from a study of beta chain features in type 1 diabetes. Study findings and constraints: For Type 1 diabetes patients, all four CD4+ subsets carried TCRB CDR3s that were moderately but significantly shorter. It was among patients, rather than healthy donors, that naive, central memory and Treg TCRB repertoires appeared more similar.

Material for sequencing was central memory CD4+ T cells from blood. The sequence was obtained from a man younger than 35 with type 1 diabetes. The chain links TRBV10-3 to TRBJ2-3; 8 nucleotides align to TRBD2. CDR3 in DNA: TGTGCCATCAGTCGAGCGGGGGCCGAGGAAGATACGCAGTATTTT. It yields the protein CAISRAGAEEDTQYF.